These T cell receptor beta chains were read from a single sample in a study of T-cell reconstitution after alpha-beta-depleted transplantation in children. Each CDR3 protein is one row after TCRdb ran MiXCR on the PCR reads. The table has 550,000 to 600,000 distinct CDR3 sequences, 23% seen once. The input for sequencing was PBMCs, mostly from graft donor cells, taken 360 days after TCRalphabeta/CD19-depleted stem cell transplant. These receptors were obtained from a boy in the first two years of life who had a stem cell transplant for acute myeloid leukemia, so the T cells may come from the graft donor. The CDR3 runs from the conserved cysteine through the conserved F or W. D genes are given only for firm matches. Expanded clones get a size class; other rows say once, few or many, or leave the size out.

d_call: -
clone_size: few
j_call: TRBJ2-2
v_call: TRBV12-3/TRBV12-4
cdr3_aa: CASSFSSNTGELFF
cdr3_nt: TGTGCCAGCAGTTTCTCCTCCAACACCGGGGAGCTGTTTTTT

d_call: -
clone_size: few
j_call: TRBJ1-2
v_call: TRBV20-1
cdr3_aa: CSASRQDSYGYTF
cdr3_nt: TGCAGTGCTAGCAGACAGGACAGCTATGGCTACACCTTC

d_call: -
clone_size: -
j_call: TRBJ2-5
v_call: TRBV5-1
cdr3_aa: CASSLSLRETQYF
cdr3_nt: TGCGCCAGCAGCTTGAGTCTTCGGGAGACCCAGTACTTC

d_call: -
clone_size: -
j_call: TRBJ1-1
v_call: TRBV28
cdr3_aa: CASSRAGSLNTEAFF
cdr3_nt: TGTGCCAGCAGTCGCGCCGGGAGCTTAAACACTGAAGCTTTCTTT

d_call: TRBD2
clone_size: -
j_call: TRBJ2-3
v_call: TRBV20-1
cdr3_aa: CSARLGLAGGAPSTDTQYF
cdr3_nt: TGCAGTGCTAGGTTAGGACTAGCGGGGGGGGCGCCTAGCACAGATACGCAGTATTTT

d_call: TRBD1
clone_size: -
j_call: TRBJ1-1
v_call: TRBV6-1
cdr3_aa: CASSRSGGVGEAFF
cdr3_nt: TGTGCCAGCAGCCGCTCAGGGGGGGTCGGTGAAGCTTTCTTT

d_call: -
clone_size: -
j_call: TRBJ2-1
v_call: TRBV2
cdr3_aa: CASSEMGAVLNEQFF
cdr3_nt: TGTGCCAGCAGCGAGATGGGGGCGGTATTGAATGAGCAGTTCTTC

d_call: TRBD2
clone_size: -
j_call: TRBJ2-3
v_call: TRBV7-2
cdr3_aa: CASSLLRGGRSDTQYF
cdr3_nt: TGTGCCAGCAGCTTACTGCGGGGGGGCCGTTCAGATACGCAGTATTTT

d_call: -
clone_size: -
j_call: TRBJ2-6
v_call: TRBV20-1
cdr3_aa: CSASGVRYSGANVLTF
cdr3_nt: TGCAGTGCTAGTGGGGTTCGCTACTCTGGGGCCAACGTCCTGACTTTC

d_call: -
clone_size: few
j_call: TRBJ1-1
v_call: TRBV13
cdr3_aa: CASGYGSGRMNTEAFF
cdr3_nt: TGTGCCAGCGGGTATGGTTCGGGACGCATGAACACTGAAGCTTTCTTT

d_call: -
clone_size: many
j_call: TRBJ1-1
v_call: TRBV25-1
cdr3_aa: CASSPHHTGSYEAFF
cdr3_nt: TGTGCCAGCAGTCCGCATCATACCGGGTCCTACGAAGCTTTCTTT

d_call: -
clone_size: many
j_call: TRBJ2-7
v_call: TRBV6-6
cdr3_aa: CASQEDRSYEQYF
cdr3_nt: TGTGCCTCCCAGGAGGACAGATCCTACGAGCAGTACTTC

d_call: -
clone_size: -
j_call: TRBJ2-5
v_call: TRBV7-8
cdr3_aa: CASSLVGTQGAQYF
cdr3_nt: TGTGCCAGCAGCTTAGTGGGGACTCAAGGGGCCCAGTACTTC

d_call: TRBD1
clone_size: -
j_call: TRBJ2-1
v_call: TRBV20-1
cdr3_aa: CSARDLRTGVNNEQFF
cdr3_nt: TGCAGTGCTAGAGATCTCCGGACAGGGGTAAACAATGAGCAGTTCTTC

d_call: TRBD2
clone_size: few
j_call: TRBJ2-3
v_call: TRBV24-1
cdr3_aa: CATSDLGLAGGTDTQYF
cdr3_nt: TGTGCCACCAGTGATTTGGGACTAGCGGGGGGCACAGATACGCAGTATTTT

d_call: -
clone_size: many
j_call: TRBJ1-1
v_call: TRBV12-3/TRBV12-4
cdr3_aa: CASTSTQGENTEAFF
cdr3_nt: TGTGCCAGCACGTCAACACAGGGAGAGAACACTGAAGCTTTCTTT

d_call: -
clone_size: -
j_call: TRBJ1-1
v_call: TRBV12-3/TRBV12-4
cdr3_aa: CASRTRPNTEAFF
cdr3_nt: TGTGCCAGCAGAACAAGACCAAACACTGAAGCTTTCTTT

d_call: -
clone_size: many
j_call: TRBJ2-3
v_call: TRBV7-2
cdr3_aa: CASSLVSSLRTDTQYF
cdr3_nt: TGTGCCAGCAGCTTAGTTTCTAGCCTCCGCACAGATACGCAGTATTTT

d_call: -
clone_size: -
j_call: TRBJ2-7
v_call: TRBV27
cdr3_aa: CASSPVRLSYEQYF
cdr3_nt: TGTGCCAGCAGCCCCGTAAGGTTGTCCTACGAGCAGTACTTC

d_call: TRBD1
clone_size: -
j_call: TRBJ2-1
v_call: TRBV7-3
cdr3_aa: CASSAGTEKQFF
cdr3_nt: TGTGCCAGCAGCGCCGGGACAGAGAAGCAGTTCTTC

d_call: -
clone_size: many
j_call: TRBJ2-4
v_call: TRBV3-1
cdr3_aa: CASSLSSNVLAKNIQYF
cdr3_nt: TGTGCCAGCAGCCTTTCTAGTAACGTTCTAGCCAAAAACATTCAGTACTTC

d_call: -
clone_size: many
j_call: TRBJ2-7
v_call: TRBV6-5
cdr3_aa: CASSYSIQNYEQYF
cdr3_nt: TGTGCCAGCAGTTACTCGATTCAGAACTACGAGCAGTACTTC